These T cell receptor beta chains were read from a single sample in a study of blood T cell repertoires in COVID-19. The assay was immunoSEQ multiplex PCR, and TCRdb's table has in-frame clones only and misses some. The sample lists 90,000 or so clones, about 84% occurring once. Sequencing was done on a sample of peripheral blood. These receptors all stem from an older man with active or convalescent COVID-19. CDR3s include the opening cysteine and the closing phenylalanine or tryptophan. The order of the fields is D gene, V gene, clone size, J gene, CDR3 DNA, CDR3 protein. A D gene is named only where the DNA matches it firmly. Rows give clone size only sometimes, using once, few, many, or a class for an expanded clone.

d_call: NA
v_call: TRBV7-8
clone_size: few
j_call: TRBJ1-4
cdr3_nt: TGTGCCAGCAGCCCAAGGGGGGGATGGTCTAATGAAAAACTGTTTTTT
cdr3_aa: CASSPRGGWSNEKLFF

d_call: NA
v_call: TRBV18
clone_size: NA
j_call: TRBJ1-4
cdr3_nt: TGTGCCAGCTCATCCCAACAGCCGGTGGCTGAAAAACTGTTTTTT
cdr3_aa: CASSSQQPVAEKLFF

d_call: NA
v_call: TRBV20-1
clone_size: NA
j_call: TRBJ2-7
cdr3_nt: TGCAGTGCTAGACAGGGCTACGAGCAGTACTTC
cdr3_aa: CSARQGYEQYF

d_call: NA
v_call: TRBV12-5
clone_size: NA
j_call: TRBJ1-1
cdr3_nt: TGTGCTAGTGGTTTGGTATCAGGGCGGACTGAAGCTTTCTTT
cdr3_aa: CASGLVSGRTEAFF

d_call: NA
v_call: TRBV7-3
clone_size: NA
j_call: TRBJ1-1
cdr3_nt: TGTGCCAGCAGCTTAAATTTCGACACTGAAGCTTTCTTT
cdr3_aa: CASSLNFDTEAFF

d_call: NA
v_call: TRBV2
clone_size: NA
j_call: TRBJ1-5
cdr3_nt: TGTGCCAGCAGTGACAGGGTGCAGCCCCAGCATTTT
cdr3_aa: CASSDRVQPQHF

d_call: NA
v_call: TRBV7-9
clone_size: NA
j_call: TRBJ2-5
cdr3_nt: TGTGCCAGCAGCCCCGGCGGCAGGGGCTTCCAAGAGACCCAGTACTTC
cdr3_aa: CASSPGGRGFQETQYF

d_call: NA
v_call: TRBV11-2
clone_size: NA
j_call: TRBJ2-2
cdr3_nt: TGTGCCAGCGCCCTTATGGGGGCAGGCACCGGGGAGCTGTTTTTT
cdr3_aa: CASALMGAGTGELFF

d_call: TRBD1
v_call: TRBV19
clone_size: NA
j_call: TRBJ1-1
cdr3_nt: TGTGCCAGTAGTCCCCGAGGACAGGGGAGGACTGAAGCTTTCTTT
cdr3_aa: CASSPRGQGRTEAFF

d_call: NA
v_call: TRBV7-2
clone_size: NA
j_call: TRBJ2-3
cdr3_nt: TGTGCCAGCAGCCCGACTTCAGATACGCAGTATTTT
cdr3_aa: CASSPTSDTQYF

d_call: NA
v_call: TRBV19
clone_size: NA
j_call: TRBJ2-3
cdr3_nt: TGTGCCATTTCAGGCGGGGCGGGGACGCTCAACACAGATACGCAGTATTTT
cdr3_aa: CAISGGAGTLNTDTQYF

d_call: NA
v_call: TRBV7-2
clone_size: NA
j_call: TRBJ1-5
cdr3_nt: TGTGCCAGCAGCTTAGCGCTGGGGGGGGCGGGCAATCAGCCCCAGCATTTT
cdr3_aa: CASSLALGGAGNQPQHF

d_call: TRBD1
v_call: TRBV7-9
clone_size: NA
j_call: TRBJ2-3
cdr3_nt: TGTGCCAGCAGCCCAGGGACAGGCGAGGTCACAGATACGCAGTATTTT
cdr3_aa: CASSPGTGEVTDTQYF

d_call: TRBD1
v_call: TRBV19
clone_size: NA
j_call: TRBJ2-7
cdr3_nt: TGTGCCAGTACCCCAGGACAGGGAAACTACGAGCAGTACTTC
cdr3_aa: CASTPGQGNYEQYF

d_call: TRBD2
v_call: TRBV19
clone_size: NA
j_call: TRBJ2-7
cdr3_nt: TGTGCCAGTAGTCGGTCAACTAGCGGGGCCTACGAGCAGTACTTC
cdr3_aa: CASSRSTSGAYEQYF

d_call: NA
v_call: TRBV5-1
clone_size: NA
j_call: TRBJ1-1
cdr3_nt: TGCGCCAGCAGACAGCCGGACACTGAAGCTTTCTTT
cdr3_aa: CASRQPDTEAFF

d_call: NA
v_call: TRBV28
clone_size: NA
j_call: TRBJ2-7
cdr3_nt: TGTGCCACCAGTCCGACAGGACGCTTACCCTACGAGCAGTACTTC
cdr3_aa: CATSPTGRLPYEQYF

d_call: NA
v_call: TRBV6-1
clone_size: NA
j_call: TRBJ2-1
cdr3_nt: TGTGCCAGCAGTGAAGGGGCTGGTGTCTCCCTAAATGAGCAGTTCTTC
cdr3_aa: CASSEGAGVSLNEQFF

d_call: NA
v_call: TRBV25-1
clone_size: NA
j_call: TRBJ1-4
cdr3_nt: TGTGCCAGCACCCCCGGGGGACGGGACGAAAAACTGTTTTTT
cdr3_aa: CASTPGGRDEKLFF

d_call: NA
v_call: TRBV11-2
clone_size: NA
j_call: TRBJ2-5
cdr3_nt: TGTGCCAGCAGCTTAGGTGGGCAGGGGGAGACCCAGTACTTC
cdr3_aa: CASSLGGQGETQYF

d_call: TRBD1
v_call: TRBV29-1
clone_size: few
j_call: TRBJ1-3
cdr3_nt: TGCAGCGCCAGCGGACAGGGGGTTCTCGAGGGAAACACCATATATTTT
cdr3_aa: CSASGQGVLEGNTIYF

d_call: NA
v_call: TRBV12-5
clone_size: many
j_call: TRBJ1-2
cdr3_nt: TGTGCTAGTGGTTACAGTACCCCTAACTATGGCTACACCTTC
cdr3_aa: CASGYSTPNYGYTF

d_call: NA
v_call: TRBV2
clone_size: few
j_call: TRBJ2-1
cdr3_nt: TGTGCCAGCAGTCCCGACAGAAACTACAATGAGCAGTTCTTC
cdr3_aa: CASSPDRNYNEQFF

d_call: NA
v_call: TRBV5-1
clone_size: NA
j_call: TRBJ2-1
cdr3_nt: TGCGCCAGCAGCTTGGTGGCTAGCTATGCCAATGAGCAGTTCTTC
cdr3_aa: CASSLVASYANEQFF

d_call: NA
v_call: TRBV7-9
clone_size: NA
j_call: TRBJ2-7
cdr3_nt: TGTGCCAGCAGCTTAGAGGCAGGGGCGTACTACGAGCAGTACTTC
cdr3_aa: CASSLEAGAYYEQYF

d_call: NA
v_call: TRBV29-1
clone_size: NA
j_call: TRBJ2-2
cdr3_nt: TGCAGCGCAAACAGAGGGGGGGAGCTGTTTTTT
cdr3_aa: CSANRGGELFF

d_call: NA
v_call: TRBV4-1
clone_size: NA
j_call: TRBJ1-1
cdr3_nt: TGCGCCAGCAGCCAAGCATGGAACACTGAAGCTTTCTTT
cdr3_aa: CASSQAWNTEAFF

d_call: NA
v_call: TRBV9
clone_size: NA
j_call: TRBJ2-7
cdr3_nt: TGTGCCAGCAGCCGAATGGTACACTACGAGCAGTACTTC
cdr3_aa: CASSRMVHYEQYF

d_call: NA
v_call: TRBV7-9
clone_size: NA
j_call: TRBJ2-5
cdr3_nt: TGTGCCAGCGGCGGAACTAAGGAGACCCAGTACTTC
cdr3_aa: CASGGTKETQYF

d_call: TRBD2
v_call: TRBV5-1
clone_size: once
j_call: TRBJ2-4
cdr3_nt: TGCGCCAGCAGCACCGGGACTAGCGGGGGGCGGCTACAAAACATTCAGTACTTC
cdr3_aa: CASSTGTSGGRLQNIQYF

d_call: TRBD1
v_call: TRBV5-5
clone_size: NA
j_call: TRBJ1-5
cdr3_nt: TGTGCCAGCAGCTTGTTGGTGACAGGGGGCAATCAGCCCCAGCATTTT
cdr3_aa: CASSLLVTGGNQPQHF

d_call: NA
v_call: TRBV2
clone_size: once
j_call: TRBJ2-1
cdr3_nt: TGTGCCAGCAGTTTTGGGGACACAGTGTCCTATGAGCAGTTCTTC
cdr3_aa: CASSFGDTVSYEQFF

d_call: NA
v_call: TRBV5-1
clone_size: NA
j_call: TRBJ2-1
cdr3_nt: TGCGCCAGCAGCTTGGCAAGGGGTGAGCAGTTCTTC
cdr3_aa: CASSLARGEQFF

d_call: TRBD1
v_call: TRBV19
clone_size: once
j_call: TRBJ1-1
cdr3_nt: TGTGCCAGTAGTTCTCGGACAGGGGGCTACACTGAAGCTTTCTTT
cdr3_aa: CASSSRTGGYTEAFF

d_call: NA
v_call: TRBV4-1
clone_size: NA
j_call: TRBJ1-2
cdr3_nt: TGCGCCAGCAGCCAAGACAGGGTTGAAGGCTACACCTTC
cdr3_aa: CASSQDRVEGYTF

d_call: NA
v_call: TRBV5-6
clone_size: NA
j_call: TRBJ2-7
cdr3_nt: TGTGCCAGCAGCGGTTCGGGGGTCGGGTACGAGCAGTACTTC
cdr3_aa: CASSGSGVGYEQYF

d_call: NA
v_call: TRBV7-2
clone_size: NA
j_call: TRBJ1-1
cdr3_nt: TGTGCCAGCAGCTCCCTGGGGAGGGCCACTGAAGCTTTCTTT
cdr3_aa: CASSSLGRATEAFF

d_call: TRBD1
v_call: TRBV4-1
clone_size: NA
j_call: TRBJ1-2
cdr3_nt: TGCGCCAGCAGCCTTACGACCCCCCAGGGGGCAGATGGCTACACCTTC
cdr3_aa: CASSLTTPQGADGYTF

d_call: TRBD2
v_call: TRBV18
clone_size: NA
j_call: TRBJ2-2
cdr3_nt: TGTGCCAGCTCACCACCTGTACTAGCGGGGGCAACCGGGGAGCTGTTTTTT
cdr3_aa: CASSPPVLAGATGELFF

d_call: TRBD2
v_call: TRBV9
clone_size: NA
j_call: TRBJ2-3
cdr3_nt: TGTGCCAGCAGCGTAGCGGCGGGGGGGCGCGGCACAGATACGCAGTATTTT
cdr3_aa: CASSVAAGGRGTDTQYF

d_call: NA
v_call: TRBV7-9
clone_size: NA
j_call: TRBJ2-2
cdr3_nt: TGTGCCCCGGACAAGGGCGGCAGGGGGAACACCGGGGAGCTGTTTTTT
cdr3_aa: CAPDKGGRGNTGELFF

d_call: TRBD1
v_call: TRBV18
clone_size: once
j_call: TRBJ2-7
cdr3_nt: TGTGCCAGCTCGCCGACAGGGGCAGGGCACGAGCAGTACTTC
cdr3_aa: CASSPTGAGHEQYF

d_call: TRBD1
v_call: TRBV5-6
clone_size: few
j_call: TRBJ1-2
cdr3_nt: TGTGCCAGCAGCTTGTTGGACAGGGCGAGAGTCTATGGCTACACCTTC
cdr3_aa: CASSLLDRARVYGYTF

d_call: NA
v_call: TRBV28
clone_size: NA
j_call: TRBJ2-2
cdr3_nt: TGTGCCAGCAGTTTAGGGTCCCGCGGGTCCCCCGGGGAGCTGTTTTTT
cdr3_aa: CASSLGSRGSPGELFF

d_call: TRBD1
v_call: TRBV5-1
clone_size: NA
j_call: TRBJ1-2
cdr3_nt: TGCGCCAGCAGCTTGGGGGACAGGGAGGCTAACTATGGCTACACCTTC
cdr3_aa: CASSLGDREANYGYTF

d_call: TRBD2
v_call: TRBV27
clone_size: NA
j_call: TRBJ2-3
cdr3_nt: TGTGCCAGCAGTCCGTGGGGTAGCGGGGGTGCGGATACGCAGTATTTT
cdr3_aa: CASSPWGSGGADTQYF

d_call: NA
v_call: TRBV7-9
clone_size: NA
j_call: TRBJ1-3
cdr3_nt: TGTGCCAGCAGCTTAGGAGGCGGGGTCTCTGGAAACACCATATATTTT
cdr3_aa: CASSLGGGVSGNTIYF

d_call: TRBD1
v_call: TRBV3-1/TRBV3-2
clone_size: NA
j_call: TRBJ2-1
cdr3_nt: TGTGCCAGCACCTCTGGCGCCGGGACAGGGGTTCCAAGGGAGCAGTTCTTC
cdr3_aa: CASTSGAGTGVPREQFF

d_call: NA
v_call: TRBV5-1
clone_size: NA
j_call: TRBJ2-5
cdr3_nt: TGCGCCAGCAGATCCCAGGTGGGCCTCTCGGTGGAGACCCAGTACTTC
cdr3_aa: CASRSQVGLSVETQYF

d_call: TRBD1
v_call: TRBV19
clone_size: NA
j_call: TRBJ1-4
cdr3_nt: TGTGCCAGTATCGGACAGGAAACCGAAAAACTGTTTTTT
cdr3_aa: CASIGQETEKLFF

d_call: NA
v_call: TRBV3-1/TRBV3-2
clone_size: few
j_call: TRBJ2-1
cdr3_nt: TGTGCCAGCAGCCATCTGGGCCCCGACAATGAGCAGTTCTTC
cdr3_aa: CASSHLGPDNEQFF

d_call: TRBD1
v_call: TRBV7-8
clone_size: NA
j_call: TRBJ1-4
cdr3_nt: TGTGCCAGCAGCCCTCCGGGACAGGGGTACTGGGGTTCTAATGAAAAACTGTTTTTT
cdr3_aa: CASSPPGQGYWGSNEKLFF

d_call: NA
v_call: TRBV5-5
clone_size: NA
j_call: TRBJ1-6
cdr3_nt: TGTGCCAGCAGCCAACTGGGCCTCGAACAGAATTCACCCCTCCACTTT
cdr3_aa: CASSQLGLEQNSPLHF

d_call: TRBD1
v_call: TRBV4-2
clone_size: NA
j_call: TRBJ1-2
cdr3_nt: TGTGCCAGCAGCCGGACCGACAGGGATTCCAACTATGGCTACACCTTC
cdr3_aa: CASSRTDRDSNYGYTF

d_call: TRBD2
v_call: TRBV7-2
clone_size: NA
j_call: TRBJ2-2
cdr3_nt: TGTGCCAGCAGCTTAGTACGGGGGGTGACCGGGGAGCTGTTTTTT
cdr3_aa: CASSLVRGVTGELFF

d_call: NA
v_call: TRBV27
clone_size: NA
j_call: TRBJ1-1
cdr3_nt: TGTGCCAGTGTACAGGGACCTCAGAACACTGAAGCTTTCTTT
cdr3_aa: CASVQGPQNTEAFF

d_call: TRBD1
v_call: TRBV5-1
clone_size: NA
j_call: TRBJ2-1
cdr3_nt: TGCGCCAGCAGCTTGTTTTCAGGACAGGGGTTCTACAATGAGCAGTTCTTC
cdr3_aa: CASSLFSGQGFYNEQFF

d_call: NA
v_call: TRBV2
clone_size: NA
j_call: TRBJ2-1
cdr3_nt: TGTGCCAGCAGTGACCCGTTTGCGTCCCACAATGAGCAGTTCTTC
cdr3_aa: CASSDPFASHNEQFF

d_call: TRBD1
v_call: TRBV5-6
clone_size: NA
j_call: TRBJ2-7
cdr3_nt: TGTGCCAGCAGCTTCTATGCGGGACAGGTGGGATACGAGCAGTACTTC
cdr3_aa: CASSFYAGQVGYEQYF